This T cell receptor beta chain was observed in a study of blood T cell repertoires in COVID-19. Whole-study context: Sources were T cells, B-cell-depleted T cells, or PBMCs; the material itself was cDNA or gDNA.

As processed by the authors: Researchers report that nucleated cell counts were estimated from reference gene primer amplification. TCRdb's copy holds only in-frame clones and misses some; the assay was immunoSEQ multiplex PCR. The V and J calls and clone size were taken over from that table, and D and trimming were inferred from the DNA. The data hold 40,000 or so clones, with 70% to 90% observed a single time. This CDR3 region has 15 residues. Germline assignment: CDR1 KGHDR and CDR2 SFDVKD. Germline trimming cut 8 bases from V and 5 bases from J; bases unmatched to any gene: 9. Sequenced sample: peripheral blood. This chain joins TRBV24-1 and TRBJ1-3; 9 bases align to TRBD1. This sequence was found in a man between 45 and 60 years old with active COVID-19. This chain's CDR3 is CATIPGTGYRNTIYF. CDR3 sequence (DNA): TGTGCCACCATTCCCGGGACAGGGTACCGAAACACCATATATTTT.